This entry lists 5 T cell receptor beta chains sequenced from one sample in a study of read filtering for tumor transcriptome and immune sequencing. The library was built from 400 to 500 ng RNA with molecular barcoded adaptors for alpha/delta and beta/gamma chains. TCRdb passed the reads through MiXCR, listing each CDR3 protein once. The repertoire has approximately 50,000 distinct CDR3 sequences, 20% to 25% of them found once; the top ten carry roughly 17%. Sequences were obtained from a population of CD138-negative cells sorted from bone marrow. Receptors were obtained from a donor aged 40 or older with multiple myeloma.

This clonotype was recorded many times. This chain joins TRBV2 and TRBJ2-1; TRBD1 matches 11 bases. V gave up 7 bases and J gave up 9 bases; unmatched junction bases: 8. CDR3 length: 14 amino acids. Germline loops: CDR1 SNHLY, CDR2 FYNNEI. CDR3 sequence reads: CASKPRTGGGEQFF. The CDR3 DNA is TGTGCCAGCAAACCGAGGACAGGGGGCGGTGAGCAGTTCTTC.

The table lists this clonotype with many counts. A much larger clone differs from this one at a single base, so this may be a read error. The chain carries TRBV29-1 and TRBJ2-3; 7 bases fit TRBD1. The germline V gene has CDR1 SQVTM and CDR2 ANQGSEA. CDR3 length equals 14 residues. The CDR3 is CGARTTGVRDTQYF. For the CDR3, the DNA is TGCGGCGCCCGGACCACAGGGGTGAGAGATACGCAGTATTTT.

This clonotype was counted only a few times. V and J are TRBV7-8 and TRBJ2-3; D may match TRBD1 or TRBD2 (5 bases each). In germline, CDR1 is SGHVS, CDR2 FQNEAQ. The CDR3 is 15 residues long. Trimming removed 2 bases from V and 4 bases from J, with 13 bases in between. CDR3 residues: CASSLLLVRADTQYF. The CDR3 DNA is TGTGCCAGCAGCTTATTACTAGTCAGGGCAGATACGCAGTATTTT.

The V call is TRBV12-3 or TRBV12-4, the J call TRBJ1-5, with 8 bases lining up with TRBD1. The trim removed 1 base at V and 2 bases at J, leaving 16 bases unmatched. The CDR3 extends over 20 amino acids. CDR3 nucleotides: TGTGCCAGCAGTTTAGACCGGGGGGGGACAGGTTTGGTGGGCAATCAGCCCCAGCATTTT. Protein product: CASSLDRGGTGLVGNQPQHF.

With respect to this clonotype: As the CDR3 is not closed by the conserved phenylalanine or tryptophan, this likely results from a read error. The chain is built from TRBV6-5 and TRBJ2-1; 8 bases agree with TRBD1. CDR1 is MNHEY and CDR2 is SVGAGI in the germline V gene. The J segment lost 9 bases and the V segment lost 2 bases, leaving 9 bases of the junction unmatched. CDR3 length: 15 amino acids. CDR3 nucleotide sequence: TGTGCCAGCAGTTACCCCGGACAGGGTCTCACTGAGCAGTTCCTC. Translation gives CASSYPGQGLTEQFL.